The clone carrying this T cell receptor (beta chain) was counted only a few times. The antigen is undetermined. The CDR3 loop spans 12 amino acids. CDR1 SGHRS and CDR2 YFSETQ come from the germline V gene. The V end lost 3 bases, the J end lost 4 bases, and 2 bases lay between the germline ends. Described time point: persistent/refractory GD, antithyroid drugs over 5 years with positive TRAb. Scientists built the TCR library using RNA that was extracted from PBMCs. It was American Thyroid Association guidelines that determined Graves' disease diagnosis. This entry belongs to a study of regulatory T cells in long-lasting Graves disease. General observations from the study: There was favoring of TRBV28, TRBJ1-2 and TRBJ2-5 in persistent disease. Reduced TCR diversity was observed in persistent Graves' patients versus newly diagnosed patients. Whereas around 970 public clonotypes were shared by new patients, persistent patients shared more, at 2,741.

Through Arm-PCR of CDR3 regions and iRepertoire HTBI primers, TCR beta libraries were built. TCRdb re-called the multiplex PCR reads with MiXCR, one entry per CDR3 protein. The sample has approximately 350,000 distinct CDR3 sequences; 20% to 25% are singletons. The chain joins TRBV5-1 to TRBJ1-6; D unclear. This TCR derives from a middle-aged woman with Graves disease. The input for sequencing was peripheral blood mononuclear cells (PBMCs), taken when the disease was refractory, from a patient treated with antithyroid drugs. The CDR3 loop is CASSSYNSPLHF. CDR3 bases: TGCGCCAGCAGCTCATATAATTCACCCCTCCACTTT.